This T cell receptor (beta chain) was profiled in a study of human T cells and chemical hapten exposure (dated by TCRdb to about 2021). Turning to the overall study: For sensitization, 2% DPC in acetone was applied to a 2 cm by 2 cm area of upper inner arm skin. Throughout the study period of 20 to 25 weeks, patients also received therapeutic DPC doses to the scalp every week. Patch tests used Finn chambers with 0.01% DPC on the upper back, scored after 6 days by International Contact Dermatitis Research Group standards. Alopecia areata with under or over 50% scalp involvement, alopecia totalis and alopecia universalis were represented in the patient cohort, which was mostly female. The libraries were sequenced as a pool, and the TCR yield per sample differed mostly because of small variations in library volumes within the pool. In alopecia patients, the study followed how the peripheral blood TCR repertoire changed in vivo over primary and secondary sensitization to diphenylcyclopropenone (DPC), a hapten. Blood samples were taken from patients before sensitization (week 0) and at 2, 6 and about 24 weeks after DPC sensitization. For TCR sequencing, blood came from over 25 alopecia patients at anywhere from one to four time points (pre-sensitization, 2, 6 and 24 weeks).

This clonotype was seen ten or more times. The target of this receptor is not known. No base quality values were provided; no much bigger clone lies one nucleotide off. Library method: RACE. Sequencing was performed on a NextSeq 500. During library preparation, unique molecular identifiers were attached to individual cDNA molecules so that TCRs could be counted in a quantitative, reproducible way. Each blood RNA sample was used to sequence both TCR alpha and TCR beta chains. Regarding the original processing steps: Samples had a median of roughly 98,000 TCRs, with a range from roughly 23,224 to 700,000. The Decombinator software suite was used to annotate the V, J and CDR3 of the TCR reads. To make PS versus PT1 abundance plots, every sample was subsampled to the same number of TCRs (28,000). Expanded TCRs were defined as absent before sensitization and observed at least eight times at the 2-week time point. In TCRdb, the public reads were trimmed at Q25 with fastp and aligned with MiXCR, with productive beta chains retained. Under each unique CDR3 protein, matching rows form one entry showing the most common genes and DNA. The V and J calls shown here were made by TCRdb, not taken from the authors' results. For this sample there are roughly 380,000 distinct CDR3 sequences; approximately 4.4% appear just once. The ten largest clones represent approximately 2.1% of the sample.

The time point label, as the study defines it: patch test 1, 2 weeks after DPC sensitization. Taken with the paper, the label for treatment or condition translates to: therapeutic diphenylcyclopropenone sensitization with weekly scalp DPC. At each patch-test visit, blood was drawn before the patch test was applied. Patients were considered eligible if aged 18 to 70, diagnosed with alopecia and deemed suitable for DPC therapy, and patients were excluded if pregnant. Total RNA was extracted from unfractionated whole blood collected in Tempus Blood RNA tubes. The junction shows trimming of 2 bases on V and 7 bases on J, plus 10 bases between the germline ends. The CDR3, cysteine through phenylalanine, is 13 amino acids long. Only the CDR3 part of the read is kept: 39 bases, read in frame from the first base. As encoded in the germline V gene, CDR1 is SGHRS while CDR2 is YFSETQ. The investigation overall reported the following: Patch test score correlated positively with the number of PT1 expanded TCRs, reaching significance at thresholds 8, 16 and 32 but not at 4. The number of TCRs above 1 in 1000 frequency did not change with DPC sensitization; there was no evidence of global repertoire structure alterations. Significantly more large CDR3 similarity clusters were formed by expanded TCRs than by pre-sensitization or healthy control sets, consistent with antigen-driven responses. After repeated subsampling, the strength of the expansion versus patch-test correlation and the threshold at which it became significant changed. All patients had alopecia, a presumed autoimmune disease, so their immune response might differ from that of healthy individuals.

The source of this sequence is a woman aged 45-60 years with alopecia areata. Some clones in this sample may be carry-over from other donors' samples. The sample in question was whole blood, obtained in connection with sensitization to the hapten diphenylcyclopropenone (DPC). The chain is made from TRBV5-1 and TRBJ1-5; the D gene remains uncertain. The sequenced DNA is TGCGCCAGCAGCTTCGGAGGGCAGCAGCCCCAGCATTTT. This gives the protein CASSFGGQQPQHF.